The sequence of this T cell receptor beta chain was determined in a study of shared clonotypes between healthy human individuals. Study as a whole: Each donor's CD8 memory used one plate, CD8 naive two, each CD4 subset three.

From germline, CDR1 is SGHKS and CDR2 YYEKEE (reference sequence). Deletions cut 2 bases from V and 5 bases from J, with 13 bases between. This CDR3 is built from 14 residues. TCRdb's table, derived via immunoSEQ multiplex PCR, lists solely in-frame clones and lacks some. Seen here are 190,000 or so clones, approximately 61% observed once, and the top ten hold 8.5% to 12%. This TCR came from a man younger than 45 in good health. Sequenced: memory CD4+ T cells sorted from blood. Subset denoted: CD45RA-negative fraction. This chain connects TRBV5-5 to TRBJ2-5; possibly TRBD1 for D (6 bases). The DNA of the CDR3 is TGTGCCAGCAGCTTCTCTAACAGGGTGGAGACCCAGTACTTC. Amino acids: CASSFSNRVETQYF.